This is a list of T cell receptor beta chains from one sample in a study of T cell responses to AZD1222 COVID-19 vaccine. Profiling relied on immunoSEQ multiplex PCR, and the TCRdb table lists in-frame clones only, not all of them. The sample contains 100,000 or so clones, just under 90% of which appear only once. The material sequenced was peripheral blood, taken on day 0 of AZD1222 vaccination. These receptors all come from an adult in good health. Each CDR3 is given with its conserved first and last residue. A D gene is named only where the DNA matches it firmly. Size values are once, few and many counts, or a class for expanded clones, and some rows have none.

abundance: -; j_gene: TRBJ2-3; v_gene: TRBV5-6; d_gene: -; len: 16; CDR3nt: TGTGCCAGCAGCTTGGGGGCACTGGTCCCCACAGATACGCAGTATTTT; CDR3aa: CASSLGALVPTDTQYF
abundance: few; j_gene: TRBJ2-1; v_gene: TRBV7-8; d_gene: TRBD2; len: 16; CDR3nt: TGTGCCAGCAGCCTGAGGGACTATAGCTCCTACAATGAGCAGTTCTTC; CDR3aa: CASSLRDYSSYNEQFF
abundance: -; j_gene: TRBJ1-3; v_gene: TRBV6-2/TRBV6-3; d_gene: -; len: 15; CDR3nt: TGTGCCAGCAGTCGACAGCAAAGCTCTGGAAACACCATATATTTT; CDR3aa: CASSRQQSSGNTIYF
abundance: -; j_gene: TRBJ2-5; v_gene: TRBV11-2; d_gene: TRBD2; len: 14; CDR3nt: TGTGCCAGCAGCCGACTAGCGGGAAGGGAGACCCAGTACTTC; CDR3aa: CASSRLAGRETQYF
abundance: -; j_gene: TRBJ2-7; v_gene: TRBV12-3/TRBV12-4; d_gene: -; len: 12; CDR3nt: TGTGCCAGCAGTTTGGTTCCGCGGGAGCAGTACTTC; CDR3aa: CASSLVPREQYF
abundance: -; j_gene: TRBJ2-3; v_gene: TRBV27; d_gene: TRBD2; len: 19; CDR3nt: TGTGCCAGCACCTCGGGGGGTGGACTAGCGGGGGCCAACGCAGATACGCAGTATTTT; CDR3aa: CASTSGGGLAGANADTQYF
abundance: -; j_gene: TRBJ2-1; v_gene: TRBV6-1; d_gene: TRBD1; len: 16; CDR3nt: TGTGCCAGCAGTGGTCCCGGGACAGGTGGAATGGGGGAGCAGTTCTTC; CDR3aa: CASSGPGTGGMGEQFF
abundance: -; j_gene: TRBJ2-7; v_gene: TRBV15; d_gene: -; len: 17; CDR3nt: TGTGCCACCAGCAGAGATCTTGGGCAGAGCTGGGGGTACGAGCAGTACTTC; CDR3aa: CATSRDLGQSWGYEQYF
abundance: -; j_gene: TRBJ2-1; v_gene: TRBV11-3; d_gene: -; len: 16; CDR3nt: TGTGCCAGCAGCTTAGGTGGGGCAGGGGTTTCGAATGAGCAGTTCTTC; CDR3aa: CASSLGGAGVSNEQFF
abundance: -; j_gene: TRBJ2-1; v_gene: TRBV27; d_gene: TRBD2; len: 13; CDR3nt: TGTGCCAGCAAGGTAGCGGGATACAATGAGCAGTTCTTC; CDR3aa: CASKVAGYNEQFF
abundance: once; j_gene: TRBJ2-3; v_gene: TRBV19; d_gene: TRBD2; len: 17; CDR3nt: TGTGCCAGTAGTTATAAGGGCGGGAGGTTTTACACAGATACGCAGTATTTT; CDR3aa: CASSYKGGRFYTDTQYF
abundance: -; j_gene: TRBJ1-1; v_gene: TRBV4-3; d_gene: -; len: 14; CDR3nt: TGCGCCAGCAGCCAACCGGACCAGTACACTGAAGCTTTCTTT; CDR3aa: CASSQPDQYTEAFF
abundance: -; j_gene: TRBJ2-5; v_gene: TRBV7-2; d_gene: -; len: 12; CDR3nt: TGTGCCAGCAGCTTAGTACGTGAGACCCAGTACTTC; CDR3aa: CASSLVRETQYF
abundance: -; j_gene: TRBJ2-2; v_gene: TRBV5-1; d_gene: -; len: 13; CDR3nt: TGCGCCAGCAGCTTGGTTACTACCGGGGAGCTGTTTTTT; CDR3aa: CASSLVTTGELFF
abundance: -; j_gene: TRBJ1-4; v_gene: TRBV18; d_gene: TRBD1; len: 16; CDR3nt: TGTGCCAGCTCACCACAAAGGACAGGGGCGGGTGAAAAACTGTTTTTT; CDR3aa: CASSPQRTGAGEKLFF
abundance: -; j_gene: TRBJ2-2; v_gene: TRBV4-1; d_gene: -; len: 14; CDR3nt: TGCGCCAGCAGCCAAGACTGGGGAGCCGGGGAGCTGTTTTTT; CDR3aa: CASSQDWGAGELFF
abundance: -; j_gene: TRBJ2-5; v_gene: TRBV14; d_gene: TRBD2; len: 16; CDR3nt: TGTGCCAGCAGCCAAGTTCTGGCGGGAGGACGAGAGACCCAGTACTTC; CDR3aa: CASSQVLAGGRETQYF
abundance: -; j_gene: TRBJ2-3; v_gene: TRBV11-3; d_gene: TRBD2; len: 17; CDR3nt: TGTGCCAGCAGCTTAGGTCCTAGCGGGTCTAGCACAGATACGCAGTATTTT; CDR3aa: CASSLGPSGSSTDTQYF
abundance: -; j_gene: TRBJ2-1; v_gene: TRBV7-2; d_gene: TRBD1; len: 15; CDR3nt: TGTGCCAGCAGCTTATACAGGGGGGTCTACAATGAGCAGTTCTTC; CDR3aa: CASSLYRGVYNEQFF
abundance: -; j_gene: TRBJ2-3; v_gene: TRBV4-3; d_gene: TRBD1; len: 17; CDR3nt: TGCGCCAGCAGCCAAGATGGGGACAGAAGGTGGGCAGATACGCAGTATTTT; CDR3aa: CASSQDGDRRWADTQYF
abundance: -; j_gene: TRBJ2-7; v_gene: TRBV19; d_gene: TRBD2; len: 13; CDR3nt: TGTGCCAGTAGTGGCGGGAGGGTCCACGAGCAGTACTTC; CDR3aa: CASSGGRVHEQYF
abundance: -; j_gene: TRBJ2-5; v_gene: TRBV7-8; d_gene: -; len: 16; CDR3nt: TGTGCCAGCAGCGCCCAACCCCAAATCCTGGGGGAGACCCAGTACTTC; CDR3aa: CASSAQPQILGETQYF
abundance: -; j_gene: TRBJ2-7; v_gene: TRBV19; d_gene: TRBD1; len: 16; CDR3nt: TGTGCCAGTAGTATCCACCAGGGGGCCAACATCTACGAGCAGTACTTC; CDR3aa: CASSIHQGANIYEQYF
abundance: -; j_gene: TRBJ1-5; v_gene: TRBV3-1/TRBV3-2; d_gene: -; len: 13; CDR3nt: TGTGCCAGCAGCCAAGATAGCAATCAGCCCCAGCATTTT; CDR3aa: CASSQDSNQPQHF
abundance: -; j_gene: TRBJ1-1; v_gene: TRBV25-1; d_gene: -; len: 15; CDR3nt: TGTGCCCAAATGCGGGGGGCGGGGATGAACACTGAAGCTTTCTTT; CDR3aa: CAQMRGAGMNTEAFF
abundance: once; j_gene: TRBJ2-6; v_gene: TRBV7-3; d_gene: -; len: 13; CDR3nt: TGTGCCAGCAGCTTGGGGCCGGCCAACGTCCTGACTTTC; CDR3aa: CASSLGPANVLTF
abundance: -; j_gene: TRBJ2-2; v_gene: TRBV3-1/TRBV3-2; d_gene: -; len: 12; CDR3nt: TGTGCCAGCAGCCAGGCCGCCGGGGAGCTGTTTTTT; CDR3aa: CASSQAAGELFF
abundance: -; j_gene: TRBJ2-2; v_gene: TRBV29-1; d_gene: -; len: 13; CDR3nt: TGCAGCTCCCGGGACTCCGTCACCGGGGAGCTGTTTTTT; CDR3aa: CSSRDSVTGELFF
abundance: few; j_gene: TRBJ2-1; v_gene: TRBV5-1; d_gene: -; len: 15; CDR3nt: TGCGCCAGCTCTCCTGGGACGCAAGCCTACAATGAGCAGTTCTTC; CDR3aa: CASSPGTQAYNEQFF
abundance: -; j_gene: TRBJ2-1; v_gene: TRBV28; d_gene: TRBD2; len: 14; CDR3nt: TGTGCCAGCCGCCGTAGCGGGGGTTACAATGAGCAGTTCTTC; CDR3aa: CASRRSGGYNEQFF
abundance: few; j_gene: TRBJ1-1; v_gene: TRBV10-3; d_gene: -; len: 14; CDR3nt: TGTGCCATCAGTGCATGGCTAATGAACACTGAAGCTTTCTTT; CDR3aa: CAISAWLMNTEAFF
abundance: -; j_gene: TRBJ2-7; v_gene: TRBV2; d_gene: TRBD1; len: 14; CDR3nt: TGTGCCAGCAGTGGGGACAGGGGTATCTACGAGCAGTACTTC; CDR3aa: CASSGDRGIYEQYF
abundance: once; j_gene: TRBJ1-2; v_gene: TRBV28; d_gene: -; len: 13; CDR3nt: TGTGCCAGCAGTACCCTTGGACTGGGGGGCTACACCTTC; CDR3aa: CASSTLGLGGYTF
abundance: -; j_gene: TRBJ2-7; v_gene: TRBV28; d_gene: -; len: 14; CDR3nt: TGTGCCAGCACTACCCCCCCCGGGAGTCAGGAGCAGTACTTC; CDR3aa: CASTTPPGSQEQYF
abundance: -; j_gene: TRBJ2-5; v_gene: TRBV5-1; d_gene: TRBD2; len: 15; CDR3nt: TGCGCCAGCAGCACTGGGGGAGGGTACCAAGAGACCCAGTACTTC; CDR3aa: CASSTGGGYQETQYF
abundance: few; j_gene: TRBJ1-5; v_gene: TRBV7-8; d_gene: -; len: 15; CDR3nt: TGTGCCAGCAGCCAAACCAGGCAGGGGAACCAGCCCCAGCATTTT; CDR3aa: CASSQTRQGNQPQHF
abundance: -; j_gene: TRBJ1-2; v_gene: TRBV11-2; d_gene: -; len: 15; CDR3nt: TGTGCCAGCAGCTTACTCCGCGGGGGGGGACGTGGCTACACCTTC; CDR3aa: CASSLLRGGGRGYTF
abundance: -; j_gene: TRBJ2-7; v_gene: TRBV6-5; d_gene: TRBD1; len: 16; CDR3nt: TGTGCCAGCAGTTATGGATCAAGGCAGGGGGCGTACGAGCAGTACTTC; CDR3aa: CASSYGSRQGAYEQYF
abundance: once; j_gene: TRBJ1-4; v_gene: TRBV7-9; d_gene: -; len: 14; CDR3nt: TGTGCCAGCGACAAATTGGGGAGAGGTGAAAAACTGTTTTTT; CDR3aa: CASDKLGRGEKLFF
abundance: -; j_gene: TRBJ1-4; v_gene: TRBV7-2; d_gene: TRBD1; len: 16; CDR3nt: TGTGCCAGCAGCCCCGGGGGCAGGGGGATTAATGAAAAACTGTTTTTT; CDR3aa: CASSPGGRGINEKLFF
abundance: once; j_gene: TRBJ2-5; v_gene: TRBV3-1/TRBV3-2; d_gene: -; len: 18; CDR3nt: TGTGCCAGCAGCCAAGTTTCGAGTTGGTTGGAGATTAGGGAGACCCAGTACTTC; CDR3aa: CASSQVSSWLEIRETQYF
abundance: -; j_gene: TRBJ2-3; v_gene: TRBV4-2; d_gene: -; len: 15; CDR3nt: TGTGCCAGCAGCCAAGGGGGGGAAGCGTGGGATACGCAGTATTTT; CDR3aa: CASSQGGEAWDTQYF
abundance: -; j_gene: TRBJ2-7; v_gene: TRBV28; d_gene: TRBD1; len: 13; CDR3nt: TGTGCCAGCTTTGGGACAGAGACCTACGAGCAGTACTTC; CDR3aa: CASFGTETYEQYF
abundance: -; j_gene: TRBJ2-2; v_gene: TRBV30; d_gene: TRBD2; len: 16; CDR3nt: TGTGCCTGGAGTGTAAACGGGAGGGCCTACACCGGGGAGCTGTTTTTT; CDR3aa: CAWSVNGRAYTGELFF
abundance: -; j_gene: TRBJ1-2; v_gene: TRBV25-1; d_gene: -; len: 12; CDR3nt: TGTGCCAGCAGTGCCCAGACCCATGGCTACACCTTC; CDR3aa: CASSAQTHGYTF
abundance: -; j_gene: TRBJ1-5; v_gene: TRBV6-5; d_gene: -; len: 13; CDR3nt: TGTGCCAGCAGTCGGACCGGTGATCAGCCCCAGCATTTT; CDR3aa: CASSRTGDQPQHF
abundance: -; j_gene: TRBJ2-1; v_gene: TRBV7-3; d_gene: TRBD2; len: 17; CDR3nt: TGTGCCAGCAGCTCAACCGGGACTAGCGGGACTTACAATGAGCAGTTCTTC; CDR3aa: CASSSTGTSGTYNEQFF
abundance: -; j_gene: TRBJ1-1; v_gene: TRBV29-1; d_gene: -; len: 11; CDR3nt: TGCAGCGGGGGACACAACACTGAAGCTTTCTTT; CDR3aa: CSGGHNTEAFF
abundance: -; j_gene: TRBJ1-5; v_gene: TRBV6-2/TRBV6-3; d_gene: TRBD1; len: 16; CDR3nt: TGTGCCAGCAGTTACCCCATCACAGGGGGCGATCAGCCCCAGCATTTT; CDR3aa: CASSYPITGGDQPQHF
abundance: -; j_gene: TRBJ2-7; v_gene: TRBV28; d_gene: -; len: 14; CDR3nt: TGTGCCAGCAAACCGGCCGGGCCAGAAAACGAGCAGTACTTC; CDR3aa: CASKPAGPENEQYF